These 31 T cell receptor beta chains share one sample of origin, sequenced in a study of T cell changes during pregnancy in multiple sclerosis. This table comes from immunoSEQ multiplex PCR, and its TCRdb copy is limited to in-frame clones, with some not included. Here the sample spans about 98,000 clones, about 91% being singletons. Sequencing used peripheral blood, obtained after pregnancy. These receptors were collected from a female donor in good health, enrolled as a control in a pregnancy study.

The table lists this clone with a count of one. The chain links TRBV4-1 to TRBJ2-1, with D perhaps matching TRBD1 (6 bases). Trimming took 5 bases from V and 7 from J, leaving 15 bases between them. The CDR3 extends over 14 amino acids. Germline V gene lookup returns CDR1 MGHRA and CDR2 YSYEKL. The CDR3 bases are TGCGCCAGCAGCAGGACGGACAGCTTGAATGAGCAGTTCTTC. Translating gives CASSRTDSLNEQFF.

The table lists this clone with a count of one. V gene TRBV6-5 combines with J gene TRBJ1-2; possible D gene TRBD1, 5 bases. Germline lookup yields CDR1 MNHEY and CDR2 SVGAGI. Deletions cut 6 bases from V and 8 bases from J, with 16 bases between. The CDR3 is 13 amino acids. The CDR3 bases are TGTGCCAGCAGGGACGGGGGTTTGGGGGGCTACACCTTC. This sequence encodes CASRDGGLGGYTF.

The V call is TRBV14, the J call TRBJ2-7, with 10 nucleotides matching TRBD2. Germline V gene data show CDR1 as SGHDN and CDR2 as FVKESK. The J segment lost 5 bases and the V segment lost 0 bases, leaving 4 bases of the junction unmatched. This CDR3 region has 15 residues. CDR3 sequence: CASSQDFLAGDEQYF. The CDR3 DNA is TGTGCCAGCAGCCAAGATTTCCTAGCGGGGGACGAGCAGTACTTC.

This sequence joins TRBV2 and TRBJ2-7; 8 bases agree with TRBD1. The germline CDR1 and CDR2 sequences are SNHLY and FYNNEI. This CDR3 comprises 15 residues. V lost 7 bases, J lost 3 bases, and 11 bases stayed unmatched. As DNA, the CDR3 is TGTGCCAGCATTCCGGACAGGGTGAGGATCTACGAGCAGTACTTC. Protein product: CASIPDRVRIYEQYF. Full variable domain (rest looked up from reference TRBV2 and TRBJ2-7): EPEVTQTPSHQVTQMGQEVILRCVPISNHLYFYWYRQILGQKVEFLVSFYNNEISEKSEIFDDQFSVERPDGSNFTLKIRSTKLEDSAMYFCASIPDRVRIYEQYFGPGTRLTVT.

The V and J genes are TRBV29-1 and TRBJ2-6; 12 bases are a match to TRBD1. Germline V gene data show CDR1 as SQVTM and CDR2 as ANQGSEA. V was pared by 6 bases and J by 1 base, with 4 bases of the junction left unmatched. The CDR3 is 16 amino acids. CDR3 sequence: CSVTGQGASGANVLTF. The CDR3 nucleotides are TGCAGCGTCACGGGACAGGGGGCGTCTGGGGCCAACGTCCTGACTTTC.

The chain combines TRBV5-8 with TRBJ2-3, with a possible D match to TRBD1 (5 bases). This CDR3 contains 13 residues. Trimming shortened V by 6 bases and J by 4 bases, and 12 bases separated the two germline ends. Germline lookup yields CDR1 SGHTS and CDR2 YDEGEE. This CDR3 reads CASTQGVADTQYF. The DNA of the CDR3 is TGTGCCAGCACCCAGGGTGTCGCAGATACGCAGTATTTT.

This chain uses TRBV7-9 with TRBJ1-1, with unresolved D. The CDR3 is 13 amino acids. Between the trimmed V and J ends, which lost 6 bases and 2 bases, there was a span of 10 bases. From germline, CDR1 is SEHNR and CDR2 FQNEAQ (reference sequence). The CDR3 protein is CASRGGRNTEAFF. The CDR3 DNA reads TGTGCCAGCAGGGGCGGGCGCAACACTGAAGCTTTCTTT.

The chain links TRBV4-1 to TRBJ2-7, with a weak D call TRBD1 (6 bases). The CDR3 length is 13 residues. V was trimmed by 5 bases and J by 0 bases, leaving 8 bases between them. Germline-derived CDR1 and CDR2 are MGHRA and YSYEKL. The chain's CDR3 is CASSEDSSYEQYF. As DNA, the CDR3 is TGCGCCAGCAGCGAGGACAGCTCCTACGAGCAGTACTTC.

The chain carries TRBV7-9 and TRBJ1-1, with TRBD1 matching over 8 bases. This CDR3 has 15 residues. CDR1 and CDR2 from the germline V gene are SEHNR and FQNEAQ (reference sequence). The V and J ends lost 4 bases and 5 bases, in that order; junction bases with no gene match: 9. CDR3: CASSSVGTGRTEAFF. The CDR3 coding sequence is TGTGCCAGCAGCTCCGTAGGGACAGGTCGAACTGAAGCTTTCTTT.

The CDR3 nucleotides are TGCGCCAGCAGCTTGGCAGACGGGGGCTATGGCTACACCTTC. It is translated as CASSLADGGYGYTF. The chain uses TRBV5-1 and TRBJ1-2; TRBD1 might be the D (5 bases). Between the trimmed V and J ends, which lost 0 bases and 4 bases, there was a span of 10 bases. Germline V CDR1 and CDR2: SGHRS, YFSETQ. The CDR3 contains 14 residues.

The CDR3 spells CASSIHADYGYTF. Here the CDR3 DNA reads TGTGCCAGTAGTATTCACGCAGACTATGGCTACACCTTC. This chain joins TRBV19 and TRBJ1-2, with D hard to call. The CDR3 length is 13 residues. Germline lookup yields CDR1 LNHDA and CDR2 SQIVND (reference sequence). V was trimmed by 3 bases and J by 3 bases, leaving 8 bases between them. The full variable domain, its missing parts supplied by reference TRBV19 and TRBJ1-2, is DGGITQSPKYLFRKEGQNVTLSCEQNLNHDAMYWYRQDPGQGLRLIYYSQIVNDFQKGDIAEGYSVSREKKESFPLTVTSAQKNPTAFYLCASSIHADYGYTFGSGTRLTVV.

The CDR3 coding sequence is TGTGCCAGCAGTTCACTAGCGGGGGGGCTCTACGAGCAGTACTTC. Residues: CASSSLAGGLYEQYF. V is TRBV27 and J is TRBJ2-7, with 13 bases lining up with TRBD2. V trimming: 4 bases; J trimming: 3 bases; junction bases outside the gene matches: 3. The CDR3 contains 15 residues. Germline assignment: CDR1 MNHEY and CDR2 SMNVEV (reference sequence).

CDR3 bases: TGCGCCAGCAGCTTGGGACTAGGGAACACTGAAGCTTTCTTT. It encodes CASSLGLGNTEAFF. The chain links TRBV5-1 to TRBJ1-1; D remains unclear. This CDR3 is built from 14 residues. Germline V lookup: CDR1 SGHRS, CDR2 YFSETQ. The V end was cut by 0 bases, the J end by 1 base, with 7 bases between.

V usage is TRBV5-1 and J usage is TRBJ2-1, with 7 bases identical to TRBD2. After removal of 3 bases from V and 1 base from J, the junction contained 1 base not matched to a gene. Germline V gene sequence: CDR1 SGHRS, CDR2 YFSETQ. CDR3 length equals 14 residues. CDR3 sequence (DNA): TGCGCCAGCAGCTCTAGCGGTTCCTACAATGAGCAGTTCTTC. Residues: CASSSSGSYNEQFF.

The chain carries TRBV7-9 and TRBJ2-2, with 9 bases identical to TRBD1. The CDR3 contains 16 residues. V shed 5 bases, J shed 4 bases, and the junction held 8 bases outside the gene matches. Germline-derived CDR1 and CDR2 are SEHNR and FQNEAQ (reference sequence). CDR3 amino acids: CASSPPRTGATGELFF. The CDR3 DNA reads TGTGCCAGCAGCCCCCCTAGGACAGGGGCCACCGGGGAGCTGTTTTTT.

J is TRBJ1-2 and V is TRBV28; 9 nucleotides agree with TRBD1. V dropped 6 bases and J dropped 6; count of bases not matched to a gene: 8. The CDR3 sequence is 14 residues long. CDR1 MDHEN and CDR2 SYDVKM come from the germline V gene. CDR3 bases: TGTGCCAGCAGAGGGACAGGGAAAAAGGATGGCTACACCTTC. Translation: CASRGTGKKDGYTF.

The gene calls are TRBV4-2 and TRBJ1-2, with TRBD1 matching over 7 bases. Germline V CDR1 and CDR2: LGHNA, YNFKEQ. The CDR3 extends over 16 amino acids. V was clipped by 4 bases and J by 0 bases; unmatched bases: 8. Here the CDR3 DNA reads TGTGCCAGCAGCCGAGGACAGGCCCAAGCTAACTATGGCTACACCTTC. Encoded protein: CASSRGQAQANYGYTF.

This chain connects TRBV28 to TRBJ2-1, with 7 bases identical to TRBD1. This CDR3 contains 17 residues. Germline loops: CDR1 MDHEN, CDR2 SYDVKM. V was pared by 2 bases and J by 5 bases, with 12 bases of the junction left unmatched. The chain's CDR3 is CASSLPTTGALNNEQFF. The CDR3 DNA sequence: TGTGCCAGCAGTTTACCCACAACAGGGGCCCTAAACAATGAGCAGTTCTTC.

This sequence joins TRBV11-2 and TRBJ2-3; 13 positions agree with TRBD2. The V gene's germline CDR1 is SGHAT and CDR2 FQNNGV. Trimming took 5 bases from V and 6 from J; bases not matched to a gene: 8. The CDR3 sequence is 16 residues long. DNA of the CDR3: TGTGCCAGCAGCCCGGGACTAGCGGGGTTCCCGGATACGCAGTATTTT. Translated: CASSPGLAGFPDTQYF.

V gene TRBV5-6 combines with J gene TRBJ2-1, with 7 bases that match TRBD1. The CDR3 runs to 15 residues. CDR1 SGHDT and CDR2 YYEEEE come from the germline V gene. V lost 5 bases and J lost 10; bases outside the gene matches: 15. The CDR3 reads CASRPGQAENWEQFF. The CDR3 nucleotides are TGTGCCAGCAGACCAGGACAGGCAGAGAACTGGGAGCAGTTCTTC. Complete variable domain (other parts from reference TRBV5-6 and TRBJ2-1): DAGVTQSPTHLIKTRGQQVTLRCSPKSGHDTVSWYQQALGQGPQFIFQYYEEEERQRGNFPDRFSGHQFPNYSSELNVNALLLGDSALYLCASRPGQAENWEQFFGPGTRLTVL.

The chain employs TRBV7-6 and TRBJ2-5; 7 bases agree with TRBD2. V lost 11 bases to trimming and J lost 3 bases; unmatched junction nucleotides: 9. The germline CDR1 and CDR2 sequences are SGHVS and FNYEAQ. CDR3 length: 13 amino acids. DNA of the CDR3: TGTGCCGCTGGGAGGGGCAGGGAAGAGACCCAGTACTTC. Its translation is CAAGRGREETQYF.

The V call is TRBV28, the J call TRBJ2-4; D is unclear. V gave up 4 bases and J gave up 8 bases, with 6 bases separating them. The germline V gene encodes CDR1 MDHEN and CDR2 SYDVKM. CDR3 size: 11 residues. CDR3 sequence: CASSSPDIQYF. The CDR3 nucleotides read TGTGCCAGCAGTTCTCCGGACATTCAGTACTTC.

The rearrangement links TRBV29-1 to TRBJ2-7; possible D gene TRBD2, 6 bases. The V gene's germline CDR1 is SQVTM and CDR2 ANQGSEA. CDR3 length: 13 residues. The ends were cut back, 6 bases at V and 3 bases at J, with 15 bases in the middle. The CDR3 reads CSVTLAYRYEQYF. The DNA of the CDR3 is TGCAGCGTCACACTAGCTTACCGCTACGAGCAGTACTTC.

V gene TRBV28 combines with J gene TRBJ2-1; TRBD1 aligns across 7 bases. The germline V gene has CDR1 MDHEN and CDR2 SYDVKM. V gave up 3 bases and J gave up 9 bases; unmatched junction bases: 5. The CDR3 loop spans 13 amino acids. CDR3 region: CASSFQGEIEQFF. CDR3 coding DNA: TGTGCCAGCAGTTTTCAGGGGGAAATTGAGCAGTTCTTC.

This clone appeared a single time. The gene calls are TRBV19 and TRBJ2-7; 7 bases agree with TRBD1. This CDR3 is 13 amino acids long. J lost 2 bases, V lost 6 bases, and 4 bases had no gene match. Germline V CDR1 and CDR2: LNHDA, SQIVND (reference sequence). The CDR3 spells CASSPGQTYEQYF. The CDR3 DNA reads as TGTGCCAGTAGCCCGGGACAGACCTACGAGCAGTACTTC.

The chain carries TRBV19 and TRBJ1-2; 7 bases map to TRBD1. Germline lookup yields CDR1 LNHDA and CDR2 SQIVND (reference sequence). CDR3 length: 15 amino acids. V gave up 3 bases and J gave up 4 bases; unmatched junction bases: 8. CDR3 amino acids: CASSMKDRGRYGYTF. In DNA, the CDR3 is TGTGCCAGTAGTATGAAGGATAGGGGGCGCTATGGCTACACCTTC.

V and J are TRBV7-8 and TRBJ1-2; 9 bases fit TRBD1. J lost 2 bases, V lost 5 bases, and 12 bases had no gene match. From germline, CDR1 is SGHVS and CDR2 FQNEAQ. The CDR3 spans 17 residues. CDR3: CASSANPGQGSNYGYTF. CDR3 bases: TGTGCCAGCAGCGCCAATCCGGGACAGGGATCCAACTATGGCTACACCTTC.

The chain is built from TRBV5-4 and TRBJ1-2, with D possibly TRBD1 on 5 matching bases. V gave up 1 base and J gave up 4 bases, with 5 bases separating them. Germline lookup yields CDR1 SGHNT and CDR2 YYREEE (reference sequence). There are 12 residues in the CDR3. CDR3 protein: CASSLRGYGYTF. In DNA, the CDR3 is TGTGCCAGCAGCTTGAGGGGCTATGGCTACACCTTC.

V and J are TRBV28 and TRBJ2-2; 8 nucleotides line up with TRBD2. The CDR3 consists of 16 residues. Germline values: CDR1 MDHEN, CDR2 SYDVKM. J lost 7 bases, V lost 4 bases, and 11 bases had no gene match. CDR3 sequence (DNA): TGTGCCAGCAGTTCCCTTAGCGGGATAACGGTCGGGGAGCTGTTTTTT. Translated, it gives CASSSLSGITVGELFF.

The sample holds a few counts of this clone. Within the sample, other DNA sequences also encode this same CDR3. The CDR3 protein is CASSRLAGPYEQYF. Here the CDR3 DNA reads TGTGCCAGTAGTCGACTAGCGGGGCCCTACGAGCAGTACTTC. The rearrangement links TRBV19 to TRBJ2-7, with 11 bases lining up with TRBD2. The CDR3 has 14 residues. Germline trimming cut 5 bases from V and 2 bases from J; bases unmatched to any gene: 2. From germline, CDR1 is LNHDA and CDR2 SQIVND (reference sequence).

The CDR3 region has the DNA TGTGCCAGCAGCCGGAACGGACTAGCGGGGGGGCATACGCAGTATTTT. Amino acid sequence: CASSRNGLAGGHTQYF. V gene TRBV7-8 combines with J gene TRBJ2-3, with 15 bases fitting TRBD2. V was clipped by 5 bases and J by 7 bases; unmatched bases: 7. Per germline, CDR1 SGHVS and CDR2 FQNEAQ. The length of the CDR3 is 16 residues.